This passage covers 8 T cell receptor beta chains from one sample sequenced in a study of CD8+ T cells in alopecia areata. Extracted RNA was reverse transcribed into cDNA, the sequencing template. Libraries were prepared by immunoSEQ multiplex PCR; TCRdb keeps only in-frame clonotypes and omits some of them. The sample contains 150,000 to 200,000 clones, 50% to 65% of which appear only once. The sample taken for sequencing was CD4+ T cells sorted from blood. The source of these receptors is a human donor in good health.

V usage is TRBV27 and J usage is TRBJ2-3; no firm D call. Trimming removed 2 bases from V and 1 base from J, with 7 bases in between. CDR3 length: 14 amino acids. CDR1 and CDR2 from the germline V gene are MNHEY and SMNVEV (reference sequence). The CDR3 nucleotides read TGTGCCAGCAGTTTAAGCTTGGGCACAGATACGCAGTATTTT. It is translated as CASSLSLGTDTQYF.

The chain combines TRBV29-1 with TRBJ1-5; unclear D gene. This CDR3 has 12 residues. The germline CDR1 and CDR2 sequences are SQVTM and ANQGSEA. Trimming removed 4 bases from V and 6 bases from J, with 10 bases in between. The CDR3 region is CSVADGGQPQHF. For the CDR3, the DNA is TGCAGCGTTGCCGATGGCGGTCAGCCCCAGCATTTT.

This chain links TRBV5-1 with TRBJ2-7; D possibly corresponds to TRBD1 (6 bases). CDR3 length equals 14 residues. Between the trimmed V and J ends, which lost 4 bases and 4 bases, there was a span of 15 bases. Germline V gene lookup returns CDR1 SGHRS and CDR2 YFSETQ. The chain's CDR3 is CASSPRTAEYEQYF. For the CDR3, the DNA is TGCGCCAGCAGCCCGAGGACAGCGGAGTACGAGCAGTACTTC.

The rearrangement links TRBV25-1 to TRBJ2-5; D uncertain. Per germline, CDR1 MGHDK and CDR2 SYGVNS. Deletions cut 5 bases from V and 4 bases from J, with 8 bases between. The CDR3 runs 12 residues. CDR3 loop: CASSLWGETQYF. The CDR3 region has the DNA TGTGCCAGCAGTCTATGGGGAGAGACCCAGTACTTC.

This rearrangement joins TRBV30 to TRBJ2-2; D gene uncertain. Trimming took 4 bases from V and 7 from J, leaving 7 bases between them. Germline assignment: CDR1 GTSNPN and CDR2 SVGIG (reference sequence). CDR3 length: 11 amino acids. CDR3 bases: TGTGCCTGGAATCGAGGCGGGGAGCTGTTTTTT. Amino acid sequence: CAWNRGGELFF.

This clone turned up a few times. The chain couples TRBV5-1 to TRBJ2-1, with 8 bases aligning to TRBD1. With 4 bases clipped from V and 7 bases from J, the junction kept 7 bases outside the gene matches. CDR3 length: 14 residues. Germline CDR1 SGHRS, CDR2 YFSETQ. In DNA form, the CDR3 reads TGCGCCAGCAGCCTATGGACAGGGAGGAATGAGCAGTTCTTC. Translation gives CASSLWTGRNEQFF.

For the CDR3, the DNA is TGCGCCAGCAGCCCGGCGGCTCTCGGCGACGAGCAGTACTTC. Protein sequence: CASSPAALGDEQYF. The rearrangement joins TRBV4-1 to TRBJ2-7; D uncertain. The CDR3 is made up of 14 amino acids. V gave up 4 bases and J gave up 5 bases, with 15 bases separating them. Germline V gene lookup returns CDR1 MGHRA and CDR2 YSYEKL.

V gene TRBV10-3 combines with J gene TRBJ2-1; D may be TRBD2 (6 bases). This CDR3 comprises 16 residues. V shed 3 bases and J shed 2 bases, with 14 bases lying between them. The germline gives CDR1 ENHRY, CDR2 SYGVKD. The DNA of the CDR3 is TGTGCCATCAGTGACAAGCCTGGAGGGGCCTACAATGAGCAGTTCTTC. It encodes CAISDKPGGAYNEQFF.